This T cell receptor (beta chain) was identified during a study of CD8+ T cells in alopecia areata. Study-wide background: At a dose of 5 to 10 mg twice daily, oral tofacitinib was given to treated patients. The study's findings and limits: Scalp repertoires also include resident alphabeta T cells from normal skin.

The V and J ends lost 2 bases and 8 bases respectively, with 15 bases between them. This CDR3 comprises 14 residues. Germline-derived CDR1 and CDR2 are SGHTS and YDEGEE. cDNA reverse transcribed from extracted RNA served as the sequencing template. The table came from immunoSEQ multiplex PCR; TCRdb's copy has only in-frame clones and leaves some out. The sample lists about 97,000 clones, around 45% occurring once. Details on this clone: Its antigen is as yet unknown.

The sequence was obtained from a human donor with alopecia areata. Sequencing was carried out using CD4+ T cells sorted from blood. The chain has TRBV5-8 and TRBJ2-3; D might be TRBD1 (6 bases). The CDR3 DNA is TGTGCCAGCAGCTTAAGACAGGCCCCCGGTACGCAGTATTTT. Protein product: CASSLRQAPGTQYF.